This paragraph reports one T cell receptor beta chain. Its target is not known. The germline V gene encodes CDR1 SGHDT and CDR2 YYEEEE. V lost 4 bases to trimming and J lost 3 bases; unmatched junction nucleotides: 11. The CDR3 has 17 residues. One to two pinch biopsies were taken from the rectum during colonoscopy. This entry is derived from a study of pediatric ulcerative colitis. Sequenced by immunoSEQ multiplex PCR; TCRdb stores in-frame clones only, minus some. The data contain about 36,000 clones, more than 70% of them singletons. Study-level findings and limits: All ulcerative colitis patients, but no controls, carried a couple of rectal clonotypes. Total lymphocyte DNA, not sorted subsets, was the template. Compared with controls, ulcerative colitis showed greater blood-rectum clone sharing.

This sequence was found in a boy aged 5 to 17 with moderate ulcerative colitis. The sample taken for sequencing was gut tissue. The chain carries TRBV5-6 and TRBJ2-1; 9 nucleotides agree with TRBD2. As DNA, the CDR3 is TGTGCCAGCAGCCGTGTTGCTAGCGGGAATTTCTACAATGAGCAGTTCTTC. The encoded protein is CASSRVASGNFYNEQFF.